This T cell receptor (beta chain) was sequenced during a study of blood T cell repertoires in COVID-19. Study details: PBMCs, B-cell-depleted T cells, or T cells were the source of the cDNA or gDNA that made up the material.

The CDR3 has 15 residues. CDR1 is SGHDN, CDR2 FVKESK, per germline. V lost 4 bases to trimming and J lost 7 bases; unmatched junction nucleotides: 4. Per the authors' pipeline: The assay estimated nucleated cells by amplifying reference gene primers. TCRdb keeps only in-frame clones here, not all; method: immunoSEQ multiplex PCR. V and J calls and clone size are those listed in that table; D and trimming were worked out from the DNA. The sample holds approximately 360,000 clones, more than 75% seen once. The V call is TRBV14, the J call TRBJ1-6; 10 bases align to TRBD1. Sequencing was done on a sample of PBMCs or T cells enriched from blood (not recorded which). This TCR derives from a man between 40 and 49 years old in a cohort exposed to, infected with or recovered from COVID-19 (not recorded which). CDR3 in amino acids: CASSRQGARNSPLHF. The CDR3 bases are TGTGCCAGCAGCCGACAGGGGGCACGAAATTCACCCCTCCACTTT. The full variable domain, its missing parts supplied by reference TRBV14 and TRBJ1-6, is EAGVTQFPSHSVIEKGQTVTLRCDPISGHDNLYWYRRVMGKEIKFLLHFVKESKQDESGMPNNRFLAERTGGTYSTLKVQPAELEDSGVYFCASSRQGARNSPLHFGNGTRLTVT.